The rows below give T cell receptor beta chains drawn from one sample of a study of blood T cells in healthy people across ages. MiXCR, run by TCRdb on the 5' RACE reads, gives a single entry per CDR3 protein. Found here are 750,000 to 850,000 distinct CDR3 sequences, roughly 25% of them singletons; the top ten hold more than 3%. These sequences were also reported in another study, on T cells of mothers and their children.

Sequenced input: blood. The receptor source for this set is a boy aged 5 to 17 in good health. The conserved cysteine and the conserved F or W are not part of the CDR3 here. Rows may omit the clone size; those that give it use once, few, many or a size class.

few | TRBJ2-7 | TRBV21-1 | ASSTRDTSYEQY
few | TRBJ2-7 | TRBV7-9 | ASSLESGGAIYEQY
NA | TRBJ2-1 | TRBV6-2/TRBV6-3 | ASRQTGTGGNEQF
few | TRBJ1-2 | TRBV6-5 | ASRPRAYGYT
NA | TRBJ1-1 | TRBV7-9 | ASSKGRGTATEAF
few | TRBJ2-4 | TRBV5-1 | ASSLAATADIQY
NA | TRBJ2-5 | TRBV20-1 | SARDRVQETQY
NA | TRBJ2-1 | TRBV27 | ASRQSGTYNEQF
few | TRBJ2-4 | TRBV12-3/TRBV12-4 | ASKQGKAKNIQY
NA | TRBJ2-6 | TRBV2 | ASSEARFAGANVLT
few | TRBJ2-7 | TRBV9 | ASSFDIQDEQY
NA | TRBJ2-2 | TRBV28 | ASSQTGTANTGELF
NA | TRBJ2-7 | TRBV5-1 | ASSLGTEDEQY
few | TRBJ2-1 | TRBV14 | ASSLRSAVSNEQF
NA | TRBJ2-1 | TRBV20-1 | SARRGTSPEQF
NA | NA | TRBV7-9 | ASSFDGLPAGEQF
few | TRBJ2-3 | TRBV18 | ASSPLGTARTDTQY
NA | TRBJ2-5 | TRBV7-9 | ASSLLIEETQY
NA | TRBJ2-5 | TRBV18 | ASSPALGNQETQY
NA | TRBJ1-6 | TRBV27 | ASKGGNNSPLH
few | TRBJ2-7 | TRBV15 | ATSERVSNYEQY
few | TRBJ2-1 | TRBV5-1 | ASSLEAWINTDEQF
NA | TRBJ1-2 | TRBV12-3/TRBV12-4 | ASTKQEFYGYT
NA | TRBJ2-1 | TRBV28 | ATRSGQGKTSYNEQF
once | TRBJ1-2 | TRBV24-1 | ATRNSGEDGYT
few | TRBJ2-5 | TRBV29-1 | SVPAGRGLQETQY
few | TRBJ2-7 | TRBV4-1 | ASSQGGGTAYEQY
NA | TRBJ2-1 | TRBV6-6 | ASSQAVGQGANEQF